These 13 T cell receptor beta chains originate from one sample sequenced in a study of control samples from healthy donors and cancer patients. Here immunoSEQ multiplex PCR was the method, and the copy in TCRdb shows in-frame clones only, minus some. The sample records about 81,000 clones, approximately 94% being singletons. Sequenced sample: blood. The receptors were sampled from a woman aged 18-29 years in good health.

The rearrangement links TRBV7-9 to TRBJ2-7, with D tentatively TRBD2 (6 bases). The V end was cut by 5 bases, the J end by 6 bases, with 23 bases between. The CDR3 runs to 16 residues. From germline, CDR1 is SEHNR and CDR2 FQNEAQ (reference sequence). The CDR3 sequence is CASSHTLAGSGAEQYF. CDR3 DNA sequence: TGTGCCAGCAGCCACACGCTTGCCGGGAGTGGTGCCGAGCAGTACTTC.

In regard to this clone: The sample holds other DNA sequences that translate to the same CDR3. The V call is TRBV12-3 or TRBV12-4, the J call TRBJ1-1; the D is unclear. The CDR3 is made up of 13 amino acids. Trimming shortened V by 3 bases and J by 1 base, and 6 bases separated the two germline ends. The CDR3 is CASSLSENTEAFF. Here the CDR3 DNA reads TGTGCCAGCAGTTTGTCCGAGAACACTGAAGCTTTCTTT.

This chain links TRBV19 with TRBJ1-2; no definite D call. Deletions cut 1 base from V and 7 bases from J, with 13 bases between. This CDR3 is 14 amino acids long. Germline V gene sequence: CDR1 LNHDA, CDR2 SQIVND (reference sequence). Here the CDR3 reads CASSIAHTTLGYTF. As DNA, the CDR3 is TGTGCCAGTAGTATAGCTCACACGACCCTTGGCTACACCTTC.

J is TRBJ2-5 and V is TRBV7-2; 8 bases align to TRBD2. CDR1 is SGHTA, CDR2 FQGNSA, per germline. The V segment lost 0 bases and the J segment 4 bases; nucleotides outside the gene matches: 7. CDR3 size: 16 residues. CDR3: CASSLARGAPGETQYF. The CDR3 DNA is TGTGCCAGCAGCTTAGCGCGGGGGGCCCCTGGAGAGACCCAGTACTTC. Drawing the rest from reference TRBV7-2 and TRBJ2-5, the complete variable domain is GAGVSQSPSNKVTEKGKDVELRCDPISGHTALYWYRQSLGQGLEFLIYFQGNSAPDKSGLPSDRFSAERTGGSVSTLTIQRTQQEDSAVYLCASSLARGAPGETQYFGPGTRLLVL.

This chain joins TRBV7-9 and TRBJ2-1; 7 positions agree with TRBD1. V was pared by 1 base and J by 8 bases, with 2 bases of the junction left unmatched. Per germline, CDR1 SEHNR and CDR2 FQNEAQ (reference sequence). CDR3 size: 13 residues. CDR3 DNA: TGTGCCAGCAGCTTAGACAGGGGTGATGAGCAGTTCTTC. Residues: CASSLDRGDEQFF.

The chain carries TRBV19 and TRBJ2-5; 9 bases match TRBD1. Germline V gene lookup returns CDR1 LNHDA and CDR2 SQIVND (reference sequence). The ends lost 5 bases at V and 2 bases at J; junction bases unmatched: 6. CDR3 length: 15 residues. The CDR3: CASSPFGQGQETQYF. The CDR3 DNA is TGTGCCAGTAGTCCATTCGGACAGGGGCAAGAGACCCAGTACTTC.

V usage is TRBV27 and J usage is TRBJ1-5; D remains unclear. Germline V gene data show CDR1 as MNHEY and CDR2 as SMNVEV (reference sequence). Trimming pared 6 bases from V and 7 bases from J, leaving 16 bases between. The CDR3 sequence is 14 residues long. CDR3 nucleotide sequence: TGTGCCAGCAGGGGCTCCCTGGGCGGACAGCCCCAGCATTTT. Its protein is CASRGSLGGQPQHF.

This clone showed up just a few times. V and J are TRBV28 and TRBJ2-3; 8 bases line up with TRBD2. V was pared by 5 bases and J by 3 bases, with 13 bases of the junction left unmatched. Germline assignment: CDR1 MDHEN and CDR2 SYDVKM. This CDR3 is built from 17 residues. CDR3 DNA sequence: TGTGCCAGCAGTCCCCGAGGCAGCGGGAGTTATACAGATACGCAGTATTTT. It encodes CASSPRGSGSYTDTQYF.

The chain links TRBV28 to TRBJ1-2; weak D call: TRBD1 (6 bases). Per germline, CDR1 MDHEN and CDR2 SYDVKM. The CDR3 is made up of 17 amino acids. V was cut by 5 bases and J by 4 bases, with 23 bases left in between. The DNA for the CDR3 is TGTGCCAGCAGTCGCGATCAAGAGGACAGCTTTTTCTATGGCTACACCTTC. Residues: CASSRDQEDSFFYGYTF.

The rearrangement joins TRBV28 to TRBJ1-2; 8 bases are shared with TRBD1. The CDR3 sequence is 16 residues long. Trimming removed 4 bases from V and 3 bases from J; junction bases left unmatched: 10. Germline CDR1 reads MDHEN; CDR2 reads SYDVKM. CDR3 in DNA: TGTGCCAGCAGTTCAGAATACAGGGGGACCTACTATGGCTACACCTTC. This sequence encodes CASSSEYRGTYYGYTF.

The V and J genes are TRBV19 and TRBJ2-1; D is unclear. The CDR3 runs to 15 residues. The germline CDR1 and CDR2 sequences are LNHDA and SQIVND (reference sequence). V lost 5 bases and J 5 bases, leaving 16 bases between the germline ends. This CDR3 is CASSPTQSGNNEQFF. In nucleotides, the CDR3 is TGTGCCAGTAGTCCCACTCAGTCAGGAAACAATGAGCAGTTCTTC.

The gene calls are TRBV7-2 and TRBJ1-2; TRBD1 is a possible D gene (5 bases). Deletions cut 5 bases from V and 7 bases from J, with 14 bases between. The germline gives CDR1 SGHTA, CDR2 FQGNSA. The CDR3 has 13 residues. In DNA form, the CDR3 reads TGTGCCAGCAGCCCCGAAAGGGGCCTTGGCTACACCTTC. It translates to CASSPERGLGYTF.

This clone appeared once. This CDR3 reads CASSFWGRKTQYF. CDR3 bases: TGTGCCAGCAGCTTTTGGGGTCGAAAGACCCAGTACTTC. J is TRBJ2-5 and V is TRBV5-4; no reliable D call. This CDR3 has 13 amino acids. V was cut by 2 bases and J by 6 bases, with 11 bases left in between. Germline V gives CDR1 SGHNT, CDR2 YYREEE (reference sequence).